This T cell receptor beta chain was recovered during a study of early stage breast cancer tumors. Study context: About 80% of the 16 invasive tumors were ER+, PR+ and HER2-. Among some twelve ER+/PR+/HER2- tumors, eight were ductal, four lobular. Study-wide findings and caveats: Compared with adjacent normal breast, tumors showed 2 to 2.5-fold denser, more clonal T cells. Tumor and normal breast were distinguished via blood comparison in about 90% of the 16 patients.

Sequencing used immunoSEQ multiplex PCR; TCRdb keeps in-frame clones, though not all of them. The data hold roughly 30,000 clones, with around 75% observed a single time. Germline V CDR1 and CDR2: GTSNPN, SVGIG (reference sequence). V lost 2 bases and J 8 bases, leaving 16 bases between the germline ends. The CDR3 is made up of 15 amino acids. Notes on this clone: Its specificity is not known.

The sequencing input was blood. The chain recombines TRBV30 with TRBJ1-6; TRBD1 might be the D (5 bases). The receptor was derived from a person in their 40s with breast cancer. The CDR3 protein is CAWSPTTARDSPLHF. In nucleotides, the CDR3 is TGTGCCTGGAGTCCCACGACAGCCCGCGATTCACCCCTCCACTTT.